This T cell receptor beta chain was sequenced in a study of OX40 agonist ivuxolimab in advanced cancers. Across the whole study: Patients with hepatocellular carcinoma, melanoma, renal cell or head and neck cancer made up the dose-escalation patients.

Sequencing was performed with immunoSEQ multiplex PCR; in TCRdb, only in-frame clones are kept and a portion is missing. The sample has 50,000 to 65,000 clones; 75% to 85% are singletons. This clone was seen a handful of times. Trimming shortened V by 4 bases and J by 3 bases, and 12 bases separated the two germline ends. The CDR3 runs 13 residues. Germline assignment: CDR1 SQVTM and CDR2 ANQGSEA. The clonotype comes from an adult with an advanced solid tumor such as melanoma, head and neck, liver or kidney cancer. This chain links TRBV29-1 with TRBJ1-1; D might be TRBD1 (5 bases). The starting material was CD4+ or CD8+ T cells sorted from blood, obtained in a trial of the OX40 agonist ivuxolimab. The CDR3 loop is CSVGRDDYTEAFF. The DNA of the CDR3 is TGCAGCGTTGGCCGGGACGATTACACTGAAGCTTTCTTT.